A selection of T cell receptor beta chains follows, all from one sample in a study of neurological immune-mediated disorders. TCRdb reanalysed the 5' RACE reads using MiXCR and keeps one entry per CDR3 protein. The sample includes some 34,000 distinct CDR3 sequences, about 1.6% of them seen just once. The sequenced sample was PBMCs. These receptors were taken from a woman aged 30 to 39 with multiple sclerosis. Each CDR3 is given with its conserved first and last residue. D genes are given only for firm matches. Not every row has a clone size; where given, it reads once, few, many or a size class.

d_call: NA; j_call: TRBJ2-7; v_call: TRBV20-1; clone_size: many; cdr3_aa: CVGVAPLHSYEQYF; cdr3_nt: TGCGTTGGGGTGGCGCCCTTACACTCCTACGAGCAGTACTTC
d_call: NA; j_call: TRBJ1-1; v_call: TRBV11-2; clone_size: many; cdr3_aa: CASSPFYSNTEAFF; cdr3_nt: TGTGCCAGCAGCCCCTTCTACTCGAACACTGAAGCTTTCTTT
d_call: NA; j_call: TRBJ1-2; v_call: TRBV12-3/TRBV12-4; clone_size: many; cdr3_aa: CASTSSSNYGYTF; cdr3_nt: TGTGCCAGCACCTCTTCCTCTAACTATGGCTACACCTTC
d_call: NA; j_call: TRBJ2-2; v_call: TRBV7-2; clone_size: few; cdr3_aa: CASRGSGPVGTGELFF; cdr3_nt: TGTGCCAGCCGCGGAAGTGGACCAGTCGGGACCGGGGAGCTGTTTTTT
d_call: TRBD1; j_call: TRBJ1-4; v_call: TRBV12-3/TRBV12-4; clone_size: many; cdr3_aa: CASSRTGGREKLFF; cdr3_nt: TGTGCCAGCAGCCGGACAGGGGGTCGAGAAAAACTGTTTTTT
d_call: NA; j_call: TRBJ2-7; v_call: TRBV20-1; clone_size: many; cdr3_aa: CSANRAPLLGEQYF; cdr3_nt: TGCAGTGCTAACCGGGCCCCTTTATTGGGCGAGCAGTACTTC
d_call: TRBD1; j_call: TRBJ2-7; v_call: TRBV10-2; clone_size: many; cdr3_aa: CASRSGQGSSYEQYF; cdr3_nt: TGCGCCAGCAGATCGGGACAGGGGTCCTCCTACGAGCAGTACTTC
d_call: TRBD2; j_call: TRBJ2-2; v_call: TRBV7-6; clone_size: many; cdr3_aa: CASSFSSGVNTGELFF; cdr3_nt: TGTGCCAGCAGCTTTTCTAGCGGGGTGAACACCGGGGAGCTGTTTTTT
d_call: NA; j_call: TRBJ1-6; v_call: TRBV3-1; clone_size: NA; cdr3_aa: CASRQGPRTPLHF; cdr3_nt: TGTGCCAGCAGACAGGGTCCGAGGACACCCCTCCACTTT
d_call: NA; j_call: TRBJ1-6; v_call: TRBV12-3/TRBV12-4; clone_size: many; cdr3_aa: CASSSNGRSPLHF; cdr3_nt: TGTGCCAGCAGTTCCAATGGCCGTTCACCCCTCCACTTT
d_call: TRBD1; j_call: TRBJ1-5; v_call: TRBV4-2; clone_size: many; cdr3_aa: CASSQDRGRQPQHF; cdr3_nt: TGTGCCAGCAGCCAAGACAGGGGGCGTCAGCCCCAGCATTTT
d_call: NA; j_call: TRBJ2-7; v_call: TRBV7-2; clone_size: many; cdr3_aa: CASSRQSYEQYF; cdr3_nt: TGTGCCAGCAGTCGACAATCCTACGAGCAGTACTTC
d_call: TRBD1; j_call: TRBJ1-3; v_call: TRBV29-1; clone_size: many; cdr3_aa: CSVERRGQGGNTIYF; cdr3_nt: TGCAGCGTTGAAAGACGGGGACAGGGTGGAAACACCATATATTTT
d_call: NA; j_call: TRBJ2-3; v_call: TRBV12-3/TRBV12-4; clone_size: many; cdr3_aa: CASMGPQWNTQYF; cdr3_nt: TGTGCCAGCATGGGACCACAGTGGAATACGCAGTATTTT
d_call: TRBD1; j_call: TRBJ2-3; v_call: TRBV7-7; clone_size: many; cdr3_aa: CASSLGQGADTQYF; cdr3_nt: TGTGCCAGCAGCTTAGGACAGGGGGCAGATACGCAGTATTTT
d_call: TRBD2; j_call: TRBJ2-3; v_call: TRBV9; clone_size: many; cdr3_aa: CASSVGIQRGTTDTQYF; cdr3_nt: TGTGCCAGCAGCGTAGGAATCCAGCGGGGGACCACAGATACGCAGTATTTT
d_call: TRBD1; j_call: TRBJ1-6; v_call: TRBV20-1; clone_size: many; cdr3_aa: CSARYRDRPNSPLHF; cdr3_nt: TGCAGTGCACGTTACCGGGACAGACCTAATTCACCCCTCCACTTT
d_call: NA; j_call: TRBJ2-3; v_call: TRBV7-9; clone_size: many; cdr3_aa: CASSLRGSTDTQYF; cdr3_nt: TGTGCCAGCAGCTTACGTGGAAGCACAGATACGCAGTATTTT
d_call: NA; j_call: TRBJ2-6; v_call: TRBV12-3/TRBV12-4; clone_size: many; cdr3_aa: CASSFGGSGANVLTF; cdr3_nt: TGTGCCAGCAGTTTCGGGGGCTCTGGGGCCAACGTCCTGACTTTC
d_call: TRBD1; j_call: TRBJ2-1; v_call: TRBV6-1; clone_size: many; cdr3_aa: CASSNRDRGRGQFF; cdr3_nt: TGTGCCAGCAGTAACCGGGACAGGGGTCGAGGGCAGTTCTTC
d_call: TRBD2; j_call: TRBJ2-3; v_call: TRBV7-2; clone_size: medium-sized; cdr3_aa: CASSFGAGVPDTQYF; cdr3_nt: TGTGCCAGCAGCTTCGGAGCGGGGGTCCCAGATACGCAGTATTTT
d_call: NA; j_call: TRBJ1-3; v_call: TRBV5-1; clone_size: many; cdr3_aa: CASSPTGTSGNTIYF; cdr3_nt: TGCGCCAGCAGCCCTACCGGGACCTCTGGAAACACCATATATTTT
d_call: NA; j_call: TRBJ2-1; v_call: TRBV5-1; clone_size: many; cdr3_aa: CASSLAGIVGNEQFF; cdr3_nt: TGCGCCAGCAGCTTGGCAGGGATAGTGGGCAATGAGCAGTTCTTC
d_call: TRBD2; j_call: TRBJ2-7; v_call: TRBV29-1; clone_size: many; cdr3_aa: CSAGTTYEQYF; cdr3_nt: TGCAGCGCCGGGACTACCTACGAGCAGTACTTC
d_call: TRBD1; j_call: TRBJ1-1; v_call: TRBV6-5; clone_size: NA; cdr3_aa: CASSPSGGGYTEAFF; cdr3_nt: TGTGCCAGCAGTCCCTCGGGAGGGGGCTACACTGAAGCTTTCTTT
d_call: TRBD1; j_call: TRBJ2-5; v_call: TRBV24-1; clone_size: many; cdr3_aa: CATSDPRGPETQYF; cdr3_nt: TGTGCCACCAGTGATCCAAGGGGGCCGGAGACCCAGTACTTC
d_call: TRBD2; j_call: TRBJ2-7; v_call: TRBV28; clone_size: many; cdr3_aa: CASSVSGGPPYEQYF; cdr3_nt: TGTGCCAGCAGTGTTAGCGGGGGCCCCCCCTACGAGCAGTACTTC
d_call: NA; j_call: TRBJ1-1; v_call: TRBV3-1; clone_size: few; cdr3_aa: CASSQDSMNTEAFF; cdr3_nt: TGTGCCAGCAGCCAAGATAGTATGAACACTGAAGCTTTCTTT
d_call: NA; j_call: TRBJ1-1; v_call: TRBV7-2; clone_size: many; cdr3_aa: CASSLAPNPNTEAFF; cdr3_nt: TGTGCCAGCAGCTTAGCGCCTAACCCGAACACTGAAGCTTTCTTT
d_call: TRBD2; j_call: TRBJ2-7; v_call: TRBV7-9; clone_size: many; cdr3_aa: CASRKTSGATYEQYF; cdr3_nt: TGTGCCAGCAGAAAGACTAGCGGGGCCACCTACGAGCAGTACTTC
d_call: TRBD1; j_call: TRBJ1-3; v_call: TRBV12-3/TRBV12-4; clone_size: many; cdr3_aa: CASSLAAQGRGNTIYF; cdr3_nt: TGTGCCAGCAGCTTAGCGGCACAGGGGAGAGGAAACACCATATATTTT
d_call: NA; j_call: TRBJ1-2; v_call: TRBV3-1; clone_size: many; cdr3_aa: CASSQAKQGYGYTF; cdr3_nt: TGTGCCAGCAGCCAAGCAAAACAAGGGTACGGCTACACCTTC
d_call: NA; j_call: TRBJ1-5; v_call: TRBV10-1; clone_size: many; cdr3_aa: CASSESGRPQHF; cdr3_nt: TGCGCCAGCAGTGAGTCTGGGAGGCCCCAGCATTTT